This passage covers 26 T cell receptor beta chains from one sample sequenced in a study of Tregs in tolerant kidney transplant recipients (dated by TCRdb to about 2019). Library preparation used the immunoSEQ multiplex PCR assay. TCRdb provides this immuneACCESS table in a form limited to in-frame rearrangements. Some clones are lacking; in checked studies, under half of them reflect an unresolved V gene, and why the rest are absent is not known. Here the sample has about 94,000 clones; 93% occur a single time. Approximately 0.48% of the sample belongs to the ten largest clones. The sample's time point label is to be understood as: blood sample drawn before combined kidney and bone marrow transplant. Sample: CD4+ T cells from blood, taken before the transplant. The receptors derive from a human donor who received a combined kidney and bone marrow transplant.

Written as DNA, the CDR3 is TGTGCCACCGGGGGGAATCAGCCCCAGCATTTT. Its protein product is CATGGNQPQHF. This sequence joins TRBV7-9 and TRBJ1-5; TRBD1 is a possible D gene (5 bases). The CDR3 is made up of 11 amino acids. Trimming pared 10 bases from V and 4 bases from J, leaving 8 bases between. Germline V CDR1 and CDR2: SEHNR, FQNEAQ (reference sequence).

The chain has TRBV4-1 and TRBJ2-3; 10 nucleotides align to TRBD2. After removal of 4 bases from V and 2 bases from J, the junction contained 15 bases not matched to a gene. CDR3 length equals 19 residues. Per germline, CDR1 MGHRA and CDR2 YSYEKL. DNA for the CDR3: TGCGCCAGCAGCCGCCGAGCCTTTAACCTAGCGGGAGACACAGATACGCAGTATTTT. Amino acids: CASSRRAFNLAGDTDTQYF.

The gene calls are TRBV28 and TRBJ1-5, with D perhaps TRBD1 (5 bases). This CDR3 is 13 amino acids long. CDR1 MDHEN and CDR2 SYDVKM come from the germline V gene. The germline V and J ends were trimmed by 4 bases and 7 bases, with 11 bases remaining between them. The CDR3 sequence: CASSSRGRQPQHF. The CDR3 nucleotides are TGTGCCAGCAGTTCCCGGGGGAGGCAGCCCCAGCATTTT.

This chain links TRBV20-1 with TRBJ2-7, with D uncertain. V was clipped by 6 bases and J by 4 bases, with 10 bases between them. Germline V gives CDR1 DFQATT, CDR2 SNEGSKA (reference sequence). The CDR3 consists of 11 residues. The CDR3 loop reads CSATDWYEQYF. DNA for the CDR3: TGCAGTGCCACCGACTGGTACGAGCAGTACTTC.

The chain links TRBV27 to TRBJ2-7; 7 nucleotides line up with TRBD1. The CDR3 length is 15 residues. Germline loops: CDR1 MNHEY, CDR2 SMNVEV (reference sequence). V lost 2 bases to trimming and J lost 4 bases; unmatched junction nucleotides: 8. This CDR3 is CASSLGRTGLYEQYF. CDR3 DNA sequence: TGTGCCAGCAGTTTAGGTCGGACAGGTTTATACGAGCAGTACTTC.

This sequence joins TRBV7-9 and TRBJ2-5, with 7 bases that match TRBD2. CDR3 length: 17 amino acids. The J segment lost 5 bases and the V segment lost 1 base, leaving 13 bases of the junction unmatched. Germline V gene sequence: CDR1 SEHNR, CDR2 FQNEAQ (reference sequence). In DNA form, the CDR3 reads TGTGCCAGCAGCTTAGGCGGGAGAGGTGCCAGCGGGGAGACCCAGTACTTC. Amino acids: CASSLGGRGASGETQYF. Supplemented by reference TRBV7-9 and TRBJ2-5, the full variable domain reads DTGVSQNPRHKITKRGQNVTFRCDPISEHNRLYWYRQTLGQGPEFLTYFQNEAQLEKSRLLSDRFSAERPKGSFSTLEIQRTEQGDSAMYLCASSLGGRGASGETQYFGPGTRLLVL.

The chain uses TRBV5-8 and TRBJ1-2; unclear D gene. Germline V gene sequence: CDR1 SGHTS, CDR2 YDEGEE. CDR3 length equals 10 residues. V gave up 2 bases and J gave up 8 bases, with 4 bases separating them. CDR3 protein: CASSFGGYTF. CDR3 coding DNA: TGTGCCAGCAGCTTCGGGGGCTACACCTTC.

The chain links TRBV7-9 to TRBJ1-2, with D maybe TRBD1 (5 bases). The CDR3 consists of 13 residues. CDR1 is SEHNR and CDR2 is FQNEAQ in the germline V gene (reference sequence). The V end was cut by 8 bases, the J end by 5 bases, with 15 bases between. The CDR3 reads CASRSAGGYGYTF. DNA for the CDR3: TGTGCCAGCCGGTCAGCCGGGGGGTATGGCTACACCTTC.

The V gene is TRBV5-1, the J gene TRBJ1-2; no reliable D call. With 0 bases removed from V and 6 bases from J, the gap between germline ends came to 15 bases. The germline gives CDR1 SGHRS, CDR2 YFSETQ. The CDR3 is made up of 15 amino acids. The CDR3 DNA reads TGCGCCAGCAGCTTGGGACTGGCGCAAGGTGATGGCTACACCTTC. This codes for CASSLGLAQGDGYTF.

V is TRBV4-1 and J is TRBJ1-5, with D maybe TRBD1 (6 bases). V lost 1 base to trimming and J lost 0 bases, with 10 bases between them. CDR1 and CDR2 (germline): MGHRA, YSYEKL. The CDR3 sequence is 16 residues long. Here the CDR3 reads CASSQGTVYSNQPQHF. The CDR3 DNA follows: TGCGCCAGCAGCCAAGGGACAGTTTATAGCAATCAGCCCCAGCATTTT.

The chain employs TRBV6-5 and TRBJ2-5, with 9 nucleotides matching TRBD2. The CDR3 is 14 amino acids. The germline gives CDR1 MNHEY, CDR2 SVGAGI. V shed 4 bases, J shed 3 bases, and the junction held 3 bases outside the gene matches. Written as DNA, the CDR3 is TGTGCCAGCAGTTTTGTAGCGGGAGAAGAGACCCAGTACTTC. The encoded protein is CASSFVAGEETQYF.

This clone was counted a single time. The J gene is TRBJ2-6, the V gene TRBV7-2; weak D call: TRBD1 (6 bases). This CDR3 comprises 17 residues. The V gene lost 1 base and the J gene lost 0 bases, with 10 bases spanning the gap. CDR1 is SGHTA, CDR2 FQGNSA, per germline. The CDR3 DNA reads as TGTGCCAGCAGCTTAGTGTACAGGGCCTCTGGGGCCAACGTCCTGACTTTC. Encoded protein: CASSLVYRASGANVLTF.

The V gene is TRBV29-1, the J gene TRBJ2-7; D may be TRBD1 (6 bases). V was clipped by 4 bases and J by 11 bases, with 21 bases between them. The CDR3 is made up of 13 amino acids. CDR1 is SQVTM, CDR2 ANQGSEA, per germline. The CDR3 DNA reads as TGCAGCGTTGTTTTATTCGGACAGTTGAGAGAGTACTTC. This translates into CSVVLFGQLREYF.

This chain joins TRBV11-3 and TRBJ2-1, with a weak D call TRBD2 (6 bases). V lost 5 bases to trimming and J lost 0 bases, with 14 bases between them. The CDR3 length is 16 residues. Germline V gives CDR1 SGHNT, CDR2 YENEEA. The CDR3 DNA is TGTGCCAGCAGCCCTAGGGCGGGGAGCTCCTACAATGAGCAGTTCTTC. As protein: CASSPRAGSSYNEQFF.

The rearrangement uses TRBV18 and TRBJ1-4; D is perhaps TRBD1 (6 bases). Deletions cut 3 bases from V and 7 bases from J, with 15 bases between. The CDR3 covers 15 residues. Germline loops: CDR1 KGHSH, CDR2 LQKENI. CDR3 DNA sequence: TGTGCCAGCTCACCCGTACAGGGTCCGCGTGAAAAACTGTTTTTT. Its protein product is CASSPVQGPREKLFF. Full variable domain (rest looked up from reference TRBV18 and TRBJ1-4): NAGVMQNPRHLVRRRGQEARLRCSPMKGHSHVYWYRQLPEEGLKFMVYLQKENIIDESGMPKERFSAEFPKEGPSILRIQQVVRGDSAAYFCASSPVQGPREKLFFGSGTQLSVL.

The rearrangement joins TRBV2 to TRBJ1-2; D unresolved. The ends were cut back, 1 base at V and 4 bases at J, with 10 bases in the middle. Germline CDR1 and CDR2: SNHLY and FYNNEI. The CDR3 is 14 residues long. The chain's CDR3 is CASSEGASIYGYTF. CDR3 sequence (DNA): TGTGCCAGCAGTGAAGGGGCCAGCATCTATGGCTACACCTTC.

This clone was seen a single time. The CDR3 DNA reads TGTGCCAGCAGCAGAACCGGGACAGGTCGCTACACCTTC. It specifies CASSRTGTGRYTF. The rearrangement joins TRBV7-8 to TRBJ1-2, with 8 bases lining up with TRBD1. Germline trimming cut 5 bases from V and 9 bases from J; bases unmatched to any gene: 8. The CDR3 runs to 13 residues. Looked up from germline, CDR1 is SGHVS and CDR2 is FQNEAQ.

The rearrangement uses TRBV5-4 and TRBJ2-3; 7 nucleotides match TRBD1. Germline V gives CDR1 SGHNT, CDR2 YYREEE (reference sequence). After removal of 3 bases from V and 2 bases from J, the junction contained 6 bases not matched to a gene. There are 15 residues in the CDR3. Written as DNA, the CDR3 is TGTGCCAGCAGCTCCCGGGACAGAAACACAGATACGCAGTATTTT. This codes for CASSSRDRNTDTQYF.

This chain uses TRBV19 with TRBJ2-1, with D perhaps matching TRBD1 (5 bases). The length of the CDR3 is 16 residues. The V and J ends lost 4 bases and 7 bases respectively, with 20 bases between them. Germline lookup yields CDR1 LNHDA and CDR2 SQIVND (reference sequence). This CDR3 is CASSKIQDSLGNEQFF. The CDR3 bases are TGTGCCAGTAGTAAAATACAGGATTCCTTGGGTAATGAGCAGTTCTTC.

The genes are TRBV15 and TRBJ2-1; TRBD2 might be the D (6 bases). The CDR3 has 15 amino acids. Germline CDR1 and CDR2: LNHNV and YYDKDF (reference sequence). V lost 0 bases, J lost 9 bases, and 15 bases lay in between. For the CDR3, the DNA is TGTGCCACCAGCAGAGATGGGTCTAGCGTTATTGAGCAGTTCTTC. The encoded protein is CATSRDGSSVIEQFF.

This rearrangement joins TRBV28 to TRBJ2-2, with D tentatively TRBD2 (6 bases). The CDR3 spans 16 residues. From germline, CDR1 is MDHEN and CDR2 SYDVKM. The V gene lost 11 bases and the J gene lost 5 bases, with 24 bases spanning the gap. The CDR3 region has the DNA TGTGCCGGTGGGGGGTCGGGACGCGGAAGGACCGGGGAGCTGTTTTTT. Its translation: CAGGGSGRGRTGELFF.

The chain employs TRBV2 and TRBJ2-5; the match to TRBD2 covers 12 bases. J gave up 5 bases and V 8 bases, and 12 bases lay outside the gene matches. Germline CDR1 is SNHLY and CDR2 is FYNNEI. The CDR3 runs to 16 residues. The CDR3: CASGMRLAGAGETQYF. DNA of the CDR3: TGTGCCAGCGGTATGCGACTAGCGGGAGCTGGGGAGACCCAGTACTTC.

Worth noting for this clone: The sample holds other DNA sequences that translate to the same CDR3. The chain employs TRBV19 and TRBJ1-1; D might be TRBD1 (6 bases). The length of the CDR3 is 16 residues. Germline lookup yields CDR1 LNHDA and CDR2 SQIVND (reference sequence). Trimming pared 1 base from V and 6 bases from J, leaving 18 bases between. As DNA, the CDR3 is TGTGCCAGTAGTATAGGAGAGACGGGGGGCCAACCTGAAGCTTTCTTT. This translates into CASSIGETGGQPEAFF.

CDR3 region: CASSAGTGGLWHEQYF. CDR3 bases: TGTGCCAGCAGTGCCGGGACAGGGGGATTATGGCACGAGCAGTACTTC. The rearrangement links TRBV5-6 to TRBJ2-7, with TRBD1 identical over 11 bases. The junction had 12 bases not matched to a gene; V was cut back by 5 bases and J by 5 bases. Per germline, CDR1 SGHDT and CDR2 YYEEEE. This CDR3 has 16 residues. The variable domain in full, with the rest retrieved from reference TRBV5-6 and TRBJ2-7, is DAGVTQSPTHLIKTRGQQVTLRCSPKSGHDTVSWYQQALGQGPQFIFQYYEEEERQRGNFPDRFSGHQFPNYSSELNVNALLLGDSALYLCASSAGTGGLWHEQYFGPGTRLTVT.

The genes are TRBV5-1 and TRBJ2-3, with TRBD2 identical over 12 bases. Germline lookup yields CDR1 SGHRS and CDR2 YFSETQ. V trimming: 0 bases; J trimming: 2 bases; junction bases outside the gene matches: 7. This CDR3 spans 18 amino acids. CDR3 in amino acids: CASSLALAGGTLTDTQYF. The CDR3 bases are TGCGCCAGCAGCTTGGCGCTAGCGGGGGGGACACTCACAGATACGCAGTATTTT.

CDR3 in amino acids: CASSPIQGVLYNEQFF. DNA for the CDR3: TGTGCCAGCAGCCCTATACAGGGGGTCCTATACAATGAGCAGTTCTTC. The chain links TRBV7-2 to TRBJ2-1; 8 bases match TRBD1. Germline V lookup: CDR1 SGHTA, CDR2 FQGNSA. CDR3 size: 16 residues. J was trimmed by 4 bases and V by 5 bases; bases with no gene match: 10.